This is a list of T cell receptor beta chains from one sample in a study of T cell changes during pregnancy in multiple sclerosis. TCRdb's table, derived via immunoSEQ multiplex PCR, lists solely in-frame clones and lacks some. Of 45,000 or so clones listed, around 90% are singletons. The sequenced sample was PBMCs (not recorded whether the cells were cultured). The receptors here all came from a female donor with multiple sclerosis, enrolled in a pregnancy study. Both conserved end residues are part of each CDR3. Each record gives: V gene, clone size, J gene, D gene, CDR3 protein, CDR3 DNA. A D gene is named only where the DNA matches it firmly. Size tells how often a clone was seen (once, few, many) or the class of an expanded clone, and some rows leave it out.

TRBV4-2	NA	TRBJ2-1	TRBD2	CASSPTGLAGSQQFF	TGTGCCAGCAGCCCGACGGGACTAGCGGGATCCCAGCAGTTCTTC
TRBV9	NA	TRBJ2-3	TRBD2	CASGPGTSDSDTQYF	TGTGCCAGCGGTCCCGGGACTAGCGACTCAGATACGCAGTATTTT
TRBV2	NA	TRBJ2-3	NA	CASSGRGISTDTQYF	TGTGCCAGCAGTGGTAGAGGGATTAGCACAGATACGCAGTATTTT
TRBV19	NA	TRBJ1-1	NA	CASNPGAGANTEAFF	TGTGCCAGTAACCCCGGGGCGGGGGCTAACACTGAAGCTTTCTTT
TRBV4-1	NA	TRBJ1-1	NA	CASSARSEAFF	TGCGCCAGCAGCGCCAGGAGTGAAGCTTTCTTT
TRBV5-1	NA	TRBJ2-1	TRBD2	CASSLGGAGTSGRAGEQFF	TGCGCCAGCAGCTTGGGTGGCGCCGGGACTAGCGGGAGGGCGGGTGAGCAGTTCTTC
TRBV7-6	NA	TRBJ1-3	NA	CASSLMGRGNTIYF	TGTGCCAGCAGCTTAATGGGTAGAGGAAACACCATATATTTT
TRBV6-6	NA	TRBJ1-3	NA	CASRTEQVGNTIYF	TGTGCCAGTCGAACTGAGCAGGTTGGAAACACCATATATTTT
TRBV11-2	NA	TRBJ2-1	TRBD1	CASGHGTGGYNEQFF	TGTGCCAGCGGCCACGGGACAGGGGGCTACAATGAGCAGTTCTTC
TRBV7-9	NA	TRBJ2-5	NA	CASSFEGAGGKETQYF	TGTGCCAGCAGTTTCGAGGGGGCGGGAGGCAAAGAGACCCAGTACTTC
TRBV7-9	NA	TRBJ2-3	NA	CASSLVGTTTDTQYF	TGTGCCAGCAGCTTAGTGGGGACGACCACAGATACGCAGTATTTT
TRBV12-5	NA	TRBJ1-1	NA	CASGYTNTEAFF	TGTGCTAGTGGTTATACGAACACTGAAGCTTTCTTT
TRBV4-2	NA	TRBJ2-7	TRBD2	CASSQLLAGPYEQYF	TGTGCCAGCAGCCAGCTACTAGCGGGACCATACGAGCAGTACTTC
TRBV5-4	NA	TRBJ1-5	NA	CASSLEGDGNQPQHF	TGTGCCAGCAGCTTGGAAGGGGACGGCAATCAGCCCCAGCATTTT
TRBV11-3	once	TRBJ2-6	NA	CASSFVCDLGQSRANVLTF	TGTGCCAGCAGCTTTGTGTGCGATCTCGGACAAAGTCGGGCCAACGTCCTGACTTTC
TRBV27	once	TRBJ2-5	NA	CASSRPGVLGARQETQYF	TGTGCCAGCAGTCGTCCGGGGGTATTGGGGGCGAGACAAGAGACCCAGTACTTC
TRBV5-1	NA	TRBJ1-4	TRBD1	CASSLGQGNEKLFF	TGCGCCAGCAGCTTGGGACAGGGAAATGAAAAACTGTTTTTT
TRBV5-1	NA	TRBJ1-1	NA	CASSLEGANTEAFF	TGCGCCAGCAGCTTGGAGGGTGCGAACACTGAAGCTTTCTTT
TRBV7-6	once	TRBJ2-7	TRBD1	CASSAGQGAYEQYF	TGTGCCAGCAGCGCGGGACAGGGGGCGTACGAGCAGTACTTC
TRBV10-1	NA	TRBJ1-1	NA	CASSEVGGKKGEAFF	TGCGCCAGCAGTGAGGTAGGAGGGAAAAAGGGTGAAGCTTTCTTT
TRBV5-1	NA	TRBJ1-1	NA	CASSTYYGVGDEAFF	TGCGCCAGCAGCACGTATTACGGGGTTGGGGATGAAGCTTTCTTT
TRBV13	NA	TRBJ1-1	NA	CASSLGRAELNTEAFF	TGTGCCAGCAGCTTAGGCCGGGCAGAGTTGAACACTGAAGCTTTCTTT
TRBV5-1	NA	TRBJ2-7	NA	CASSFEDKVYEQYF	TGCGCCAGCAGCTTTGAGGACAAGGTCTACGAGCAGTACTTC
TRBV14	once	TRBJ2-1	NA	CASSLWTEGEQFF	TGTGCCAGCAGCCTCTGGACCGAAGGTGAGCAGTTCTTC
TRBV5-1	NA	TRBJ1-4	TRBD1	CASSPGTANEKLFF	TGCGCCAGCAGCCCTGGGACAGCAAATGAAAAACTGTTTTTT
TRBV19	once	TRBJ1-1	NA	CASSIGRSRRDLNTEAFF	TGTGCCAGTAGTATAGGTAGGTCAAGGAGGGACTTGAACACTGAAGCTTTCTTT
TRBV19	NA	TRBJ1-1	NA	CASSILRVGTEAFF	TGTGCCAGTAGTATATTAAGAGTGGGCACTGAAGCTTTCTTT
TRBV28	NA	TRBJ1-2	NA	CASAFSTGLMNYGYTF	TGTGCCAGCGCTTTCTCGACAGGTCTCATGAACTATGGCTACACCTTC
TRBV30	once	TRBJ2-7	NA	CAWSVGGTVYEQYF	TGTGCCTGGAGTGTCGGAGGGACAGTCTACGAGCAGTACTTC
TRBV28	NA	TRBJ2-1	NA	CASSLRAVFEQFF	TGTGCCAGCAGTTTAAGGGCAGTTTTTGAGCAGTTCTTC
TRBV5-5	NA	TRBJ2-5	TRBD1	CASSLTTGGGGETQYF	TGTGCCAGCAGCTTAACCACAGGGGGCGGTGGAGAGACCCAGTACTTC
TRBV4-1	NA	TRBJ1-4	NA	CASSQNRDNEKLFF	TGCGCCAGCAGCCAAAACCGGGACAACGAAAAACTGTTTTTT
TRBV6-1	NA	TRBJ2-1	NA	CASSDSQTVPNEQFF	TGTGCCAGCAGTGATTCGCAGACAGTCCCTAATGAGCAGTTCTTC
TRBV4-1	NA	TRBJ2-1	TRBD2	CASSGTSGRNEQFF	TGCGCCAGCAGCGGGACTAGCGGGAGGAATGAGCAGTTCTTC
TRBV7-2	NA	TRBJ2-5	TRBD2	CASSTEAGRAQYF	TGTGCCAGCAGCACGGAGGCAGGGAGGGCCCAGTACTTC
TRBV27	NA	TRBJ2-5	NA	CASSFMRSWGQETQYF	TGTGCCAGCAGTTTTATGAGGTCTTGGGGCCAAGAGACCCAGTACTTC